Sequencing of this T cell receptor (beta chain) was carried out in a study of T-cell memory formation after mild COVID-19. Study results and caveats: Clonal second-wave expansions that peaked on day 37 had unconfirmed SARS-CoV-2 specificity. Contracting clones localized mainly to CM and EM when CD4+ and mainly to EMRA when CD8+. A second wave expanding day 15 to 37 was CD4+-biased; contracting clones were balanced.

With regard to this clonotype: Its target is unknown.

A 5'RACE reaction primed in the constant segment made cDNA libraries of TCR alpha and TCR beta, and these carried sample barcodes and UMIs. TCRdb independently ran MiXCR on the 5' RACE reads; one entry per CDR3 protein. The sample holds around 260,000 distinct CDR3 sequences, roughly 17% seen once. V lost 5 bases, J lost 5 bases, and 18 bases lay in between. The germline gives CDR1 SGHVS, CDR2 FNYEAQ. CDR3 length: 15 amino acids. The sample was PBMCs or a T cell subset sorted from them (not recorded which). This chain connects TRBV7-6 to TRBJ1-1; possible D gene TRBD1, 5 bases. This TCR derives from a young man who had mild COVID-19 (a few samples of this study predate the infection). Cell type and time point are not known. CDR3: CASSKKWQRGTEAFF. For the CDR3, the DNA is TGTGCCAGCAGCAAGAAGTGGCAGCGGGGGACTGAAGCTTTCTTT.